What follows are 20 T cell receptor beta chains derived from one specimen sequenced in a study of blood T cell repertoires in COVID-19. Data came from immunoSEQ multiplex PCR; TCRdb stores just in-frame clones and leaves some out. The sample carries about 130,000 clones, 60% to 80% recorded once. Sequenced sample: peripheral blood. These receptors were collected from a woman in her seventies with acute or convalescent COVID-19.

This chain uses TRBV6-6 with TRBJ1-5; D might be TRBD1 (6 bases). The length of the CDR3 is 15 residues. CDR1 and CDR2 from the germline V gene are MNHNY and SVGAGI (reference sequence). The V end was cut by 6 bases, the J end by 1 base, with 13 bases between. The CDR3: CASRWTDESNQPQHF. DNA for the CDR3: TGTGCCAGCAGATGGACAGACGAAAGCAATCAGCCCCAGCATTTT.

The CDR3: CARSLDRVAYGYTF. CDR3 nucleotides: TGTGCCAGAAGCTTAGACAGGGTAGCCTATGGCTACACCTTC. The J gene is TRBJ1-2, the V gene TRBV5-3; 7 bases agree with TRBD1. TRBV5-3 belongs to the ORF category, with a function that is uncertain. The CDR3 consists of 14 residues. The V and J ends lost 2 bases and 4 bases, in that order; junction bases with no gene match: 5.

The count of this clone is one. The chain joins TRBV3-1 (or the pseudogene TRBV3-2) to TRBJ2-1; no clear D gene. V was cut by 0 bases and J by 9 bases, with 12 bases left in between. Germline loops: CDR1 LGHDT, CDR2 YNNKEL (reference sequence). This CDR3 is 14 amino acids long. The CDR3 DNA reads as TGTGCCAGCAGCCAAGATAGGTCGACACTTGAGCAGTTCTTC. It is translated as CASSQDRSTLEQFF.

V gene TRBV7-8 combines with J gene TRBJ2-1; D is perhaps TRBD2 (6 bases). Per germline, CDR1 SGHVS and CDR2 FQNEAQ. V lost 5 bases, J lost 2 bases, and 7 bases lay in between. The CDR3 runs to 13 residues. DNA of the CDR3: TGTGCCAGCAGCGCGGGGACCTACAATGAGCAGTTCTTC. Protein sequence: CASSAGTYNEQFF. The full variable domain, its missing parts supplied by reference TRBV7-8 and TRBJ2-1, is GAGVSQSPRYKVAKRGQDVALRCDPISGHVSLFWYQQALGQGPEFLTYFQNEAQLDKSGLPSDRFFAERPEGSVSTLKIQRTQQEDSAVYLCASSAGTYNEQFFGPGTRLTVL.

The J gene is TRBJ1-5, the V gene TRBV19; 9 bases agree with TRBD1. This CDR3 has 14 amino acids. Germline V gene lookup returns CDR1 LNHDA and CDR2 SQIVND (reference sequence). V trimming: 7 bases; J trimming: 2 bases; junction bases outside the gene matches: 3. The DNA for the CDR3 is TGTGCCAGTAAGAGGACAGGGGGCAATCAGCCCCAGCATTTT. Its translation is CASKRTGGNQPQHF.

The rearrangement uses TRBV24-1 and TRBJ2-3; TRBD2 aligns across 10 bases. The CDR3 sequence is 17 residues long. Germline CDR1 reads KGHDR; CDR2 reads SFDVKD. Germline trimming cut 4 bases from V and 4 bases from J; bases unmatched to any gene: 10. The CDR3 DNA is TGTGCCACCAGTGAGCTCTCTAGCGGGAGTGGGGCAGATACGCAGTATTTT. Translated: CATSELSSGSGADTQYF.

This chain uses TRBV5-1 with TRBJ2-3, with 7 positions matching TRBD1. J was trimmed by 0 bases and V by 3 bases; bases with no gene match: 4. Germline CDR1 and CDR2: SGHRS and YFSETQ. This CDR3 contains 15 residues. The CDR3 loop is CASSSRTGSTDTQYF. The CDR3 DNA follows: TGCGCCAGCAGCTCCAGGACAGGCAGCACAGATACGCAGTATTTT.

The V gene is TRBV24-1, the J gene TRBJ2-2, with a possible D match to TRBD2 (6 bases). CDR3 size: 17 residues. Trimming stripped 5 bases from V and 5 bases from J, with 20 bases between. Germline assignment: CDR1 KGHDR and CDR2 SFDVKD. For the CDR3, the DNA is TGTGCCACCAGTGTCCAACCGGGAGAGTCATCAACCGGGGAGCTGTTTTTT. Protein: CATSVQPGESSTGELFF.

This chain links TRBV5-6 with TRBJ2-7, with 8 bases that match TRBD2. Germline V lookup: CDR1 SGHDT, CDR2 YYEEEE. Trimming took 3 bases from V and 4 from J; bases not matched to a gene: 9. The CDR3 has 15 residues. CDR3 sequence: CASSSTEAGVYEQYF. DNA of the CDR3: TGTGCCAGCAGCTCTACGGAAGCGGGAGTGTACGAGCAGTACTTC.

The chain links TRBV6-6 to TRBJ2-7; D uncertain. Looked up from germline, CDR1 is MNHNY and CDR2 is SVGAGI (reference sequence). This CDR3 is 11 amino acids long. V was cut by 8 bases and J by 6 bases, with 11 bases left in between. CDR3 residues: CASSYSSEQYF. CDR3 nucleotide sequence: TGTGCCAGCTCATACAGCTCCGAGCAGTACTTC.

The V gene is TRBV10-2, the J gene TRBJ2-3, with 10 nucleotides matching TRBD1. Germline V gene lookup returns CDR1 WSHSY and CDR2 SAAADI. The V gene end was trimmed by 4 bases and the J gene end by 5 bases; junction bases not matched to a gene: 6. The CDR3 runs 15 residues. CDR3: CASSGQGAPLDTQYF. CDR3 bases: TGCGCCAGCAGTGGACAGGGGGCCCCATTAGATACGCAGTATTTT.

The count of this clone is one. This chain links TRBV6-6 with TRBJ2-3; D is perhaps TRBD2 (5 bases). This CDR3 has 12 residues. Germline assignment: CDR1 MNHNY and CDR2 SVGAGI (reference sequence). V dropped 6 bases and J dropped 6 bases, with 10 bases sitting between them. DNA of the CDR3: TGTGCCAGCAGCTCAACGGGGGATACGCAGTATTTT. Its translation: CASSSTGDTQYF.

This clone showed up just once. The rearrangement joins TRBV20-1 to TRBJ2-1; 10 nucleotides line up with TRBD2. Germline V lookup: CDR1 DFQATT, CDR2 SNEGSKA (reference sequence). The V segment lost 3 bases and the J segment 4 bases; nucleotides outside the gene matches: 9. The CDR3 loop spans 16 amino acids. This CDR3 reads CSASPAGTSAYNEQFF. In nucleotides, the CDR3 is TGCAGTGCTAGTCCCGCCGGGACTAGCGCGTACAATGAGCAGTTCTTC.

The chain is built from TRBV6-1 and TRBJ2-1; D remains ambiguous. This CDR3 contains 15 residues. Trimming removed 1 base from V and 1 base from J, with 8 bases in between. From germline, CDR1 is MNHNS and CDR2 SASEGT. The CDR3 region has the DNA TGTGCCAGCAGTGAAGGAGCAGGATCCTACAATGAGCAGTTCTTC. Protein: CASSEGAGSYNEQFF.

This chain connects TRBV6-1 to TRBJ1-1; D unclear. CDR3 length: 13 residues. The germline V gene encodes CDR1 MNHNS and CDR2 SASEGT. With 3 bases removed from V and 5 bases from J, the gap between germline ends came to 10 bases. CDR3 region: CASSESGRTEAFF. CDR3 DNA sequence: TGTGCCAGCAGTGAGAGCGGGAGAACTGAAGCTTTCTTT.

This clone appeared many times. The chain has TRBV27 and TRBJ2-1, with 13 positions matching TRBD2. This CDR3 is 16 amino acids long. The ends lost 6 bases at V and 6 bases at J; junction bases unmatched: 8. Germline CDR1 reads MNHEY; CDR2 reads SMNVEV (reference sequence). DNA for the CDR3: TGTGCCAGCAGCCCGCTAGGGACTAGCGGGATCAATGAGCAGTTCTTC. Protein product: CASSPLGTSGINEQFF.

This sequence joins TRBV7-7 and TRBJ2-7; tentatively, D is TRBD1 (5 bases). The V gene's germline CDR1 is SSHAT and CDR2 FNYEAQ (reference sequence). V was shortened by 3 bases and J by 1 base, with 13 bases between the two germline ends. The CDR3 consists of 15 residues. DNA for the CDR3: TGTGCCAGCAGCTTGGGTGCAGGGCCTTCCTACGAGCAGTACTTC. The encoded protein is CASSLGAGPSYEQYF.

In this sample, this clone turned up many times. The gene calls are TRBV7-6 and TRBJ2-3, with 8 bases matching TRBD2. The J segment lost 6 bases and the V segment lost 7 bases, leaving 12 bases of the junction unmatched. The CDR3 extends over 15 amino acids. Germline loops: CDR1 SGHVS, CDR2 FNYEAQ. CDR3 amino acids: CASTPRAGGFDTQYF. The CDR3 DNA follows: TGTGCCAGCACGCCTCGGGCGGGGGGATTTGATACGCAGTATTTT.

The chain joins TRBV12-3 or TRBV12-4 to TRBJ1-2; D gene unclear. There are 11 residues in the CDR3. Trimming removed 8 bases from V and 3 bases from J, with 7 bases in between. In DNA form, the CDR3 reads TGTGCCAGCTCAGGTTACTATGGCTACACCTTC. As protein: CASSGYYGYTF.

This clone showed up many times. J is TRBJ1-1 and V is TRBV11-2, with D possibly matching TRBD1 (5 bases). This CDR3 region has 15 residues. The V end was cut by 1 base, the J end by 0 bases, with 9 bases between. Per germline, CDR1 SGHAT and CDR2 FQNNGV. Here the CDR3 reads CASSLGGDLNTEAFF. The DNA for the CDR3 is TGTGCCAGCAGCTTAGGGGGGGATCTGAACACTGAAGCTTTCTTT.